The TCR delta chain under discussion was sequenced for a study of fetal and pediatric gammadelta thymocytes (dated by TCRdb to between 2021 and 2024). With respect to the entire study: To strengthen a single-cell study of gammadelta thymocyte development, the researchers used bulk gammadelta thymocyte repertoires that mixed previously published data with newly generated, unpublished data. Unpublished data were combined with previously published data (refs 27,28) to make up the bulk gammadelta thymocyte repertoires. The set of bulk gammadelta thymocyte repertoires included about ten subjects in total: 3 fetal thymus donors and 7 pediatric thymus donors. Bulk TCR repertoire data were added to increase subject numbers and strengthen the CDR3 publicity analysis. What the authors observed across the whole study: Compared with post-natal repertoires, fetal gammadelta thymocyte repertoires were previously reported to be enriched for TRDV2, TRGV8 and TRGV9 usage, low N additions and public CDR3s.

For sequencing, an Illumina MiSeq was employed. In the original analysis: For the publicity analysis, the Vgamma9Vdelta2 and nonVgamma9Vdelta2 bulk CDR3 files from each subject were merged to form one combined repertoire per subject. Using base R and dplyr, CDR3 publicity was scored on a scale from 0 to 19 by checking each amino acid sequence across 9 single-cell datasets and under 13 bulk repertoires. Clonotypes were called again by TCRdb from the public reads via CATT, and duplicate nucleotide sequences were then merged into one entry. In this record, the V and J calls reflect TCRdb's handling and not the investigators' own analysis. This sample lists over 1,100 delta-chain clones; roughly 9% were detected once. The leading ten clones occupy 13% of the sample. V sheds 3 bases and J sheds 0 bases, leaving 11 bases between their ends. Per the germline V gene, GEAIGNYY is the CDR1 and EKD is the CDR2. The CDR3 runs 17 amino acids, cysteine and phenylalanine included. The kept DNA is CDR3 alone, 51 bases in frame from the first base.

Fetal thymuses came from elective pregnancy terminations at roughly 14 to 22 weeks estimated gestational age, performed for socio-psychological reasons in Singapore. All fetuses were assessed as structurally normal by ultrasound before termination and by gross morphological examination after termination. Thymocytes were stained with Zombie NIR viability dye and antibodies against CD3 (UCHT1), TCRgammadelta (11F2), TCRVgamma9 (IMMU360) and TCRVdelta2 (IMMU389). Bulk TRD and TRG CDR3 repertoires were produced separately from sorted Vgamma9Vdelta2 and nonVgamma9Vdelta2 gammadelta thymocytes taken from human fetal and pediatric thymuses. Thymic cell suspensions from fetal and post-natal thymuses were prepared as previously described. NonVgamma9Vdelta2 thymocytes were sorted as CD3+ gammadeltaTCR+ cells that did not have the Vgamma9+Vdelta2+ phenotype. Cell sorting was done on a FACS Aria III cell sorter (BD Biosciences).

This clone is medium-sized (0.01 to 0.1%) in its sample. Its binding antigen is unknown. Base qualities are not recorded, but no much larger clone differs from it by a single base. The V gene is TRDV2 and the J gene is TRDJ3; tentative D gene TRDD3, with 6 bases matching. The receptor was isolated from a human fetus. Sequenced: non-Vgamma9Vdelta2 gamma-delta T cells from the thymus. This specimen's cell subset or site label, per the study, means: CD3+gammadeltaTCR+ thymocytes not co-expressing Vgamma9 and Vdelta2. The DNA is TGTGCCTGTGACGGGGGACACAGCTCCTGGGACACCCGACAGATGTTTTTC. Its translation reads: CACDGGHSSWDTRQMFF.